These 14 T cell receptor beta chains were sequenced from one sample in a study of CXCR3-negative and CXCR3-positive naive CD8 T cells. UMI-labeled TRB cDNA libraries were prepared by 5' RACE. TCRdb reworked the 5' RACE reads into one entry per CDR3 protein, no DNA. The data include approximately 41,000 distinct CDR3 sequences; the top ten clones carry approximately 14%. The sample was memory CD8+ T cells from blood. These receptor sequences come from a human donor in good health. Some clones in this sample may be carry-over from other donors' samples.

This clonotype is classed as medium-sized (0.01 to 0.1%) by frequency. The chain's CDR3 is CAGNMQGLNNEQFF. The V gene is TRBV7-9, the J gene TRBJ2-1; TCRdb reports TRBD1, a call that lacks DNA to check it against. The CDR3 contains 14 residues. Germline loops: CDR1 SEHNR, CDR2 FQNEAQ (reference sequence). Full variable domain (missing parts from reference TRBV7-9 and TRBJ2-1): DTGVSQNPRHKITKRGQNVTFRCDPISEHNRLYWYRQTLGQGPEFLTYFQNEAQLEKSRLLSDRFSAERPKGSFSTLEIQRTEQGDSAMYLCAGNMQGLNNEQFFGPGTRLTVL.

The chain carries TRBV21-1 and TRBJ2-7; the D call from TCRdb, TRBD2, cannot be confirmed without DNA. TRBV21-1 is described as a pseudogene. The CDR3 totals 15 residues. CDR3 in amino acids: CASSKKGGPSYEQYF.

This clonotype is deemed large (0.1 to 1%) by its frequency. The chain recombines TRBV7-9 with TRBJ2-7; lacking DNA, the TRBD1 call made by TCRdb goes unchecked. Per the germline V gene, CDR1 is SEHNR and CDR2 is FQNEAQ (reference sequence). The CDR3 length is 14 residues. The CDR3: CASSSGAGSYEQYF.

The chain joins TRBV7-2 to TRBJ1-4. The CDR3 runs 14 residues. Germline V CDR1 and CDR2: SGHTA, FQGNSA. CDR3 in amino acids: CASSSGLSGTSLFF.

The chain's CDR3 is CSVDGLSTYGYTF. The chain couples TRBV29-1 to TRBJ1-2. Germline lookup yields CDR1 SQVTM and CDR2 ANQGSEA. The CDR3 has 13 amino acids.

This CDR3 reads CSAREQGRSNQPQHF. The chain couples TRBV20-1 to TRBJ1-5; no DNA is available, so the TRBD1 call from TCRdb remains unchecked. Per germline, CDR1 DFQATT and CDR2 SNEGSKA (reference sequence). The CDR3 loop spans 15 amino acids.

V and J are TRBV5-1 and TRBJ2-5; TCRdb proposes TRBD2, but this gene call is untestable without DNA. The CDR3 is 15 amino acids. The germline CDR1 and CDR2 sequences are SGHRS and YFSETQ. The CDR3 region is CASSLTSGWQETQYF.

This chain joins TRBV21-1 and TRBJ2-2; TCRdb's D gene call, TRBD2, goes unchecked for lack of DNA. TRBV21-1 is noted as a pseudogene. The CDR3 sequence is 14 residues long. CDR3 residues: CASSPSPGAGELFF.

The rearrangement links TRBV29-1 to TRBJ1-2; TCRdb indicates TRBD1, and absent DNA this call remains unverified. Looked up from germline, CDR1 is SQVTM and CDR2 is ANQGSEA. The CDR3 sequence is 13 residues long. The CDR3 spells CSVRTGEPYGYTF.

The chain's CDR3 is CASSLGIPLNEQFF. The rearrangement uses TRBV13 and TRBJ2-1. The germline gives CDR1 PRHDT, CDR2 FYEKMQ (reference sequence). This CDR3 contains 14 residues.

V usage is TRBV3-1 and J usage is TRBJ2-7; TCRdb's D call of TRBD1 is untestable without DNA. CDR1 is LGHDT, CDR2 YNNKEL, per germline (reference sequence). The CDR3 has 13 residues. The CDR3 protein is CASSHTGDYEQYF.

The chain combines TRBV21-1 with TRBJ1-6. TRBV21-1 is annotated as a pseudogene. The CDR3 is 20 amino acids. The CDR3 here is CASSKRGRGRPFSYNSPLHF.

The chain carries TRBV7-2 and TRBJ1-3. Per germline, CDR1 SGHTA and CDR2 FQGNSA. This CDR3 is 15 amino acids long. This CDR3 is CASSSSIGSGNTIYF. Filled out from reference TRBV7-2 and TRBJ1-3, the complete variable domain reads GAGVSQSPSNKVTEKGKDVELRCDPISGHTALYWYRQSLGQGLEFLIYFQGNSAPDKSGLPSDRFSAERTGGSVSTLTIQRTQQEDSAVYLCASSSSIGSGNTIYFGEGSWLTVV.

This sequence joins TRBV6-1 and TRBJ1-5; TCRdb selects TRBD1, and the lack of DNA leaves this call unchecked. Germline V gene data show CDR1 as MNHNS and CDR2 as SASEGT. The CDR3 sequence is 15 residues long. The CDR3 region is CASSEAGTGAQPQHF.